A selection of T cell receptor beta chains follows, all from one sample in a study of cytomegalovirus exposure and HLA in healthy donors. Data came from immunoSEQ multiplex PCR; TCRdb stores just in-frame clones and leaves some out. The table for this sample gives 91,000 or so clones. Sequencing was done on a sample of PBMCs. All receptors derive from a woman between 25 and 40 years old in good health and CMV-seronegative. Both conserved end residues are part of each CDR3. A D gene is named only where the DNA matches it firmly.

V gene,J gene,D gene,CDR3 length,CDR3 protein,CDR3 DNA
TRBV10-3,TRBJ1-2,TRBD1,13,CAISQTGDYGYTF,TGTGCCATCAGTCAAACAGGGGACTATGGCTACACCTTC
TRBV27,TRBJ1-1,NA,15,CASSLYGGPGAEAFF,TGTGCCAGCAGTTTATACGGGGGTCCGGGCGCTGAAGCTTTCTTT
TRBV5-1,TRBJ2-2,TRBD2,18,CASSWVAGEVENTGELFF,TGCGCCAGCAGTTGGGTAGCGGGAGAAGTCGAGAACACCGGGGAGCTGTTTTTT
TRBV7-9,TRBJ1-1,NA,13,CASSLARVGEAFF,TGTGCCAGCAGCTTAGCGCGGGTGGGGGAAGCTTTCTTT
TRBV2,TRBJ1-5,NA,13,CASSGTGNQPQHF,TGTGCCAGCAGTGGGACAGGCAATCAGCCCCAGCATTTT
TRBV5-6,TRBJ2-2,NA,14,CASRVEGVTGELFF,TGTGCCAGCAGAGTGGAAGGGGTAACCGGGGAGCTGTTTTTT
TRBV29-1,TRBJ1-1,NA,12,CSVDSGTNEAFF,TGCAGCGTTGATAGTGGGACAAATGAAGCTTTCTTT
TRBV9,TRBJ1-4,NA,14,CASSRSGTNEKLFF,TGTGCCAGCAGCCGAAGTGGCACTAATGAAAAACTGTTTTTT
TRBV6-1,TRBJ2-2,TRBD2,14,CASSEAGGGGELFF,TGTGCCAGCAGTGAAGCAGGCGGGGGCGGGGAGCTGTTTTTT
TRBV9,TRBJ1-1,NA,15,CASSGAGTTLTEAFF,TGTGCCAGCAGCGGAGCCGGGACAACACTAACTGAAGCTTTCTTT
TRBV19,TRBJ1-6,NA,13,CASSKLVNSPLHF,TGTGCCAGTAGCAAACTGGTGAATTCACCCCTCCACTTT
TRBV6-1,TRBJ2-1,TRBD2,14,CASRPSGGYNEQFF,TGTGCCAGTCGGCCTAGCGGGGGTTACAATGAGCAGTTCTTC
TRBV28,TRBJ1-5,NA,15,CASSQPGISNQPQHF,TGTGCCAGCAGCCAGCCGGGAATCAGCAATCAGCCCCAGCATTTT
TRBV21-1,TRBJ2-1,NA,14,CAPQRGGADNEQFF,TGTGCCCCCCAACGCGGGGGGGCGGATAATGAGCAGTTCTTC
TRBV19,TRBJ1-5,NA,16,CASSIDNRAFNQPQHF,TGTGCCAGTAGTATAGACAACAGGGCCTTTAATCAGCCCCAGCATTTT
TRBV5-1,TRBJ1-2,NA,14,CASRSFDRPYGYTF,TGCGCCAGCCGCTCTTTTGACAGGCCCTATGGCTACACCTTC
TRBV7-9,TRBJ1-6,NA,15,CASTTYGTQNSPLHF,TGTGCCAGCACCACCTACGGGACTCAGAATTCACCCCTCCACTTT
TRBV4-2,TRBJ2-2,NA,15,CASSQDAASPGELFF,TGTGCCAGCAGCCAAGATGCTGCTAGTCCCGGGGAGCTGTTTTTT
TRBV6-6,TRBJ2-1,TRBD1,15,CASSPPGTGVREQFF,TGTGCCAGCAGTCCCCCCGGGACAGGGGTGCGTGAGCAGTTCTTC
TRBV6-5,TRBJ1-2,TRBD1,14,CASSYSLGGDGYTF,TGTGCCAGCAGTTACTCGTTAGGGGGCGACGGCTACACCTTC
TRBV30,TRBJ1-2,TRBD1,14,CAWTLGQGSHGYTF,TGTGCCTGGACCCTGGGACAGGGGAGTCATGGCTACACCTTC
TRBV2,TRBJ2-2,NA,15,CASSDGAGNTGELFF,TGTGCCAGCAGCGACGGCGCAGGGAACACCGGGGAGCTGTTTTTT
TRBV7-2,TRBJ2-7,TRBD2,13,CASSLGLANEQYF,TGTGCCAGCAGCTTAGGACTAGCGAATGAGCAGTACTTC
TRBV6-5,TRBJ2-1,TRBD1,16,CASSYLGQTTYNEQFF,TGTGCCAGCAGTTACTTGGGACAGACGACTTACAATGAGCAGTTCTTC
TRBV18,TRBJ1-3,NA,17,CASSPLEDNRRGNTIYF,TGTGCCAGCTCACCATTAGAGGACAACAGAAGAGGAAACACCATATATTTT
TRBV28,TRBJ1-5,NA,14,CASSYALGGQPQHF,TGTGCCAGCAGTTATGCCCTAGGGGGTCAGCCCCAGCATTTT
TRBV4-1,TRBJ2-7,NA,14,CASSPTGLIYEQYF,TGCGCCAGCAGTCCGACTGGCTTAATATACGAGCAGTACTTC
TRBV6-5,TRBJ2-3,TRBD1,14,CASRWTGDTDTQYF,TGTGCCAGCAGATGGACAGGAGACACAGATACGCAGTATTTT
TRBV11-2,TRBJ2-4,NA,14,CASSIVAGKNIQYF,TGTGCCAGCAGCATCGTCGCAGGCAAAAACATTCAGTACTTC
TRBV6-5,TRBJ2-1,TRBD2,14,CASSYRLAGSEQFF,TGTGCCAGCAGTTACCGCCTAGCGGGCAGTGAGCAGTTCTTC
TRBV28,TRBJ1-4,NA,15,CASSPGEGGHEKLFF,TGTGCCAGCAGTCCGGGGGAGGGAGGTCATGAAAAACTGTTTTTT
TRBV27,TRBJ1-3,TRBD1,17,CASSQSSGTGVGNTIYF,TGTGCCAGCAGTCAAAGCTCCGGGACAGGGGTAGGAAACACCATATATTTT
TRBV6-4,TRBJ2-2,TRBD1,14,CASRQDRGPGELFF,TGTGCCAGCAGGCAGGACAGGGGACCCGGGGAGCTGTTTTTT
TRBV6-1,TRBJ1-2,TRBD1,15,CASSDGQAHGYGYTF,TGTGCCAGCAGTGATGGACAGGCCCACGGATATGGCTACACCTTC
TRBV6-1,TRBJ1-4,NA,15,CASSENKWGYEKLFF,TGTGCCAGCAGTGAAAACAAGTGGGGCTATGAAAAACTGTTTTTT
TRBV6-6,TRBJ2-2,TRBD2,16,CASSYPGTRNTGELFF,TGTGCCAGCAGTTACCCCGGGACTAGAAACACCGGGGAGCTGTTTTTT
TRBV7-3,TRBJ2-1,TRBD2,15,CASSALAGVSNEQFF,TGTGCCAGCAGCGCTTTAGCGGGGGTCTCCAATGAGCAGTTCTTC
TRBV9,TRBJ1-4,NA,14,CASSVGGGKEKLFF,TGTGCCAGCAGCGTAGGGGGAGGAAAGGAAAAACTGTTTTTT
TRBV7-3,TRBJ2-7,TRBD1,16,CASSLRPGTGLSEQYF,TGTGCCAGCAGCTTACGACCCGGGACAGGGCTCTCAGAGCAGTACTTC
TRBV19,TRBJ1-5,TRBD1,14,CASSIWTGDQPQHF,TGTGCCAGTAGTATTTGGACAGGGGATCAGCCCCAGCATTTT
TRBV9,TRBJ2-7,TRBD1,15,CASSVGTGSSYEQYF,TGTGCCAGCAGCGTAGGGACAGGGAGCTCCTACGAGCAGTACTTC
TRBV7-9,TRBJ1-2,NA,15,CASAGGQTGGYGYTF,TGTGCCAGTGCCGGGGGACAAACGGGGGGCTATGGCTACACCTTC
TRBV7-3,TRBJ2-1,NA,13,CASSSDPVGVRFF,TGTGCCAGCAGCTCGGACCCCGTAGGGGTGCGATTCTTC
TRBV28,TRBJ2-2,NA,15,CASSRPGTNTGELFF,TGTGCCAGCAGTCGCCCCGGGACAAACACCGGGGAGCTGTTTTTT
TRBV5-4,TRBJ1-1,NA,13,CASSLPTGQEAFF,TGTGCCAGCAGCTTACCCACGGGACAAGAAGCTTTCTTT
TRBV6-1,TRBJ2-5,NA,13,CASNLSGQETQYF,TGTGCCAGCAACCTTAGCGGTCAAGAGACCCAGTACTTC
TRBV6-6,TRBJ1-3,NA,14,CASSTGNAGNTIYF,TGTGCCAGCAGTACGGGGAACGCCGGAAACACCATATATTTT
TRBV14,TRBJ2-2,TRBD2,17,CASSQVLLAGGYGELFF,TGTGCCAGCAGCCAAGTTCTTCTAGCGGGGGGCTACGGGGAGCTGTTTTTT
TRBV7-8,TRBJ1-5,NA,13,CASSAPGTPSIHF,TGTGCCAGCAGCGCCCCAGGGACACCCAGCATACATTTT
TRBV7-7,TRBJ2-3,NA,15,CASSQGLPSTDTQYF,TGTGCTAGCAGCCAGGGGCTACCAAGCACAGATACGCAGTATTTT